This paragraph covers one T cell receptor (beta chain) sequence. Its antigen specificity is not known. Base qualities are not at hand, and no much larger clone is one base apart. TCR CDR3 regions were amplified from genomic DNA by multiplex PCR using the deep immunoSEQ assay. Genomic DNA extracted from each cell subset was distributed evenly over all wells of several immunoSEQ 96-well plates, and each plate served as one replicate. For sorted subsets, roughly 200 ng genomic DNA, equal to some 28,000 T cell genomes, was loaded into each replicate PCR. Purified libraries were measured with a Qubit 3.0 fluorometer, size-checked on a Bioanalyzer 2100, and measured again with the KAPA Library Quantification kit. Each immunoSEQ 96-well plate was sequenced on its own single-read 150-cycle Illumina NextSeq 550 flow cell. Concerning the study's data processing: Because only junctional sequences without quality scores were contained in the immunoSEQ output, filtering matching that applied to full-length reads could not be performed. To assign V/J genes and CDR3, sequences were annotated against IMGT germline references using PyIR, a Python wrapper for IgBLAST v1.9. Reads with weak V/J assignments (E-value above 1e-6), missing CDR3, stop codons, out-of-frame junctions, or ambiguous translated residues were removed. A V3J clonotype was defined by an identical inferred V gene, J gene, and CDR3 amino acid sequence. Percentage overlap between repertoires was computed as shared unique clonotypes divided by the size of the smaller repertoire. Three approaches were used to assess repertoire richness: RTK rarefaction, the Chao1 estimator, and Recon v2.1 estimates of unobserved clonotypes. OLGA was used to compute generation probabilities for all TCRbeta clonotypes that the gDNA method yielded from a handful of donors. TCRdb's version of the immuneACCESS table is confined to in-frame rearrangements and falls short of the full clone set. An unresolved V gene accounts for under half of the shortfall where checked; the remainder is of unknown origin. V and J calls and clone size follow that table, whereas D and trimming were derived from the DNA. The sample table holds more than 550,000 clones, of which 72% were seen once. Under 2% of the sample comes from the top ten.

The donors were healthy, HIV-negative adults who had no recently reported acute infections or vaccinations. Every donor was a Caucasian adult living in Nashville, Tennessee, USA. CD4+ T cells were enriched by magnetic negative selection, after which naive cells were positively selected on CD45RA and the negative fraction was taken as the memory subset. Blood was collected by leukapheresis, and PBMCs were isolated by Ficoll-Histopaque density gradient centrifugation and then cryopreserved in liquid nitrogen vapor phase. Purity and quantity of every magnetically sorted T cell population were checked by analytical flow cytometry. Each sorted fraction had its genomic DNA isolated and then quantified by UV absorbance on a Nanodrop 2000c. The data were taken from a study of shared clonotypes between healthy human individuals (TCRdb year 2020). About the study as a whole: The cohort included a few men and a couple of women between 18 and 49 years of age. For each donor, three plates each were used for CD4 naive and CD4 memory, two plates were used for CD8 naive, and one plate was used for CD8 memory. Blood TCR repertoires of a handful of healthy adults were deeply sequenced to estimate repertoire size and the extent of clonotype sharing between individuals. To increase sequencing depth and limit assay-specific biases, TCR repertoire library preparation and sequencing were carried out by different laboratories using diverse techniques. Per donor, leukapheresis produced somewhere between about 0.85 and 9.5 billion PBMCs.

The germline V gene provides CDR1 SGHAT and CDR2 FQNNGV. The CDR3 spans 13 residues, from the cysteine through the phenylalanine. Only the CDR3 region is kept as DNA, spanning 39 bases read in frame from base 1. Cut back by 5 bases and 6 bases, the V and J ends lie 10 bases apart. Study-wide conclusions, independent of this receptor: Pairwise subsampling indicated that sequencing depth was expected to affect the degree of clonotype sharing among donors. Because the study included only a small number of donors, the genetic and exposure-history diversity represented was limited. Larger estimated clonotype richness was generally found for naive subsets than for memory subsets. Even with the large sequencing depth, rarefaction of the sorted-subset datasets indicated that sequencing was incomplete. Compared with non-shared clonotypes, clonotypes shared by all four sorted-subset donors had higher generation probabilities. Roughly 5% of naive CD4, around 4% of naive CD8, 2.3% of memory CD4, and less than 0.45% of memory CD8 clonotypes were shared across a few donors. Sampling was limited to blood, and TCR repertoires in tissue likely differ from TCR repertoires in blood.

This sequence was found in a woman aged 25 to 39 in good health. The chain is made from TRBV11-2 and TRBJ2-2; no D gene is confidently identified. Material: memory CD4+ T cells sorted from blood. The cell subset or site label here, explained by the study, means: CD45RA-negative fraction. The CDR3 amino acid sequence is: CASSHSSPGELFF. The sequenced DNA is TGTGCCAGCAGCCACAGTTCACCCGGGGAGCTGTTTTTT. Full variable domain (CDR3 extended with the reference TRBV11-2 and TRBJ2-2 proteins): EAGVAQSPRYKIIEKRQSVAFWCNPISGHATLYWYQQILGQGPKLLIQFQNNGVVDDSQLPKDRFSAERLKGVDSTLKIQPAKLEDSAVYLCASSHSSPGELFFGEGSRLTVL.